The present entry profiles one TCR beta chain with its context. Its target is unknown. TCRdb itself ran the 5' RACE reads through MiXCR, one entry per CDR3 protein. The sample shows 380,000 or so distinct CDR3 sequences, approximately 20% of them seen only once. This record comes from a study of CD8 T cells in ankylosing spondylitis. The germline CDR1 and CDR2 sequences are MDHEN and SYDVKM. There are 15 residues in the CDR3. V lost 4 bases to trimming and J lost 5 bases; unmatched junction nucleotides: 3. Whole-study findings and limits: One TCR beta motif, made up of roughly 8 highly homologous variants, appeared characteristic of ankylosing spondylitis blood.

The sequenced sample consisted of blood, either unsorted or a sorted T cell fraction (not recorded which). The TCR comes from a male donor with ankylosing spondylitis or in good health (not recorded which). This chain uses TRBV28 with TRBJ2-3; 13 bases fit TRBD2. CDR3 amino acids: CASSSRLAGGDTQYF. The CDR3 nucleotides are TGTGCCAGCAGTTCCAGACTAGCGGGGGGAGATACGCAGTATTTT.